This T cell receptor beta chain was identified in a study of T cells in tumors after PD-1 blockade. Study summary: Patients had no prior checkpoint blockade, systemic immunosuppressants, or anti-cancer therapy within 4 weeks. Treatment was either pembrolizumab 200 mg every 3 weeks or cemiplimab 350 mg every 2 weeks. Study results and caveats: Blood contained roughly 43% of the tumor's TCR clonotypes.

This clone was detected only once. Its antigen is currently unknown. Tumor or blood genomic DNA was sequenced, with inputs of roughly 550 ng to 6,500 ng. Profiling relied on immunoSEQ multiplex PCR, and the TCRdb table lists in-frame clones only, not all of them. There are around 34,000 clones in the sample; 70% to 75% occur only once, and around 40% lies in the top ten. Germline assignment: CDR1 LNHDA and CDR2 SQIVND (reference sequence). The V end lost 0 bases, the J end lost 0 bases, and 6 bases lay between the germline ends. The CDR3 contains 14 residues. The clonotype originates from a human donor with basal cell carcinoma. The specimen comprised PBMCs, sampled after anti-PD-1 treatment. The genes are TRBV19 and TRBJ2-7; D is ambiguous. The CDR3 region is CASSIEVTSYEQYF. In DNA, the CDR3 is TGTGCCAGTAGTATAGAGGTAACCTCCTACGAGCAGTACTTC.